This T cell receptor beta chain was profiled in a study of shared clonotypes between healthy human individuals. Data came from immunoSEQ multiplex PCR; TCRdb stores just in-frame clones and leaves some out. The sample carries about 340,000 clones, more than 60% recorded once. Germline V gives CDR1 LGHNA, CDR2 YNFKEQ. V trimming: 0 bases; J trimming: 3 bases; junction bases outside the gene matches: 8. This CDR3 is built from 18 residues. The sequence came from a man aged 30 to 45 in good health. The rearrangement joins TRBV4-2 to TRBJ2-2, with 9 bases fitting TRBD1. The sequencing input was memory CD4+ T cells sorted from blood. Subset indicated: CD45RA-negative fraction. The DNA of the CDR3 is TGTGCCAGCAGCCAAGATCGGGCGGGACAGGGACACACCGGGGAGCTGTTTTTT. Translated, it gives CASSQDRAGQGHTGELFF.